This section outlines one T cell receptor gamma chain sequence together with its context. This clone is classified as hyperexpanded (1% or more). What antigen it recognizes has not been identified. Per-base qualities were not stored, and no clone one base away is much larger. Within the sample, other DNA sequences also encode this same CDR3. Both library preparation methods relied on multiplex PCR with primers aimed at conserved V and J regions of the TCR genes. The amplicons were purified, pooled and then sequenced on an Illumina MiSeq platform. The paper's data handling went like this. MiXCR performed V(D)J alignment, clonotype assembly and translation, and VDJtools was used for functionality assessment and CDR3 repertoire analyses. CDR3 was defined per IMGT, and analyses were restricted to productive sequences using functional genes, excluding ORF genes and pseudogenes. A custom Python script searched for identical amino acid CDR3s of major clonotypes (frequency >=5%) across all patients and controls. A one-sided non-parametric Wilcoxon test was used to compare clonotype frequencies between patients and controls. TCRdb recomputed clones from the public reads with CATT; identical DNA rows were then combined. TCRdb, not the authors, supplied the V and J calls. The sample contains more than 2,000 gamma-chain clones, 12% of them found a single time. The ten biggest clones cover 15% to 20% of the sample.

The data derive from a study of gamma delta lymphoproliferative disorders and STAT genes (dated by TCRdb to the late 2010s). A note on the overall study: The LymphoTrack Dx TCRG Assay was used to prepare gamma-chain libraries from at least 50 ng of genomic DNA. The study profiled TCR gamma and delta CDR3 repertoires by deep sequencing in Tgammadelta lymphoproliferative disease patients and healthy controls, within a larger immunophenotypic and STAT-mutation study. To confirm results, a couple of gamma-chain samples and all delta-chain samples were sequenced twice. Because no corresponding Invivoscribe delta assay was available, delta-chain libraries were prepared according to the standard operating procedure of the EuroClonality-NGS working group. Results the study describes overall, beyond this receptor: The authors pointed out that NGS specificity may be lower at low frequencies, so whether leukemic clones are public or private needs to be confirmed. When whole repertoires were clustered, patient gamma repertoires were grouped separately from healthy controls, whereas no separation between groups was observed for delta repertoires. Almost every major gamma and delta clonotype found in patients was public, meaning shared with at least one healthy donor, with just a couple of gamma clonotypes being private to disease. Control T cells likely spanned varied maturation stages, while leukemic cells were skewed toward terminal effectors, potentially limiting patient-control comparisons.

For both patients and controls, peripheral blood mononuclear cells were isolated, and the genomic DNA from these cells was used for TCR sequencing. The control group consisted of 23 healthy adult blood donors (median age roughly 60 years; roughly 12 males and roughly 11 females) who were matched to the patients for age and sex. From its cysteine to its phenylalanine, the CDR3 spans 11 amino acids. The retained sequence is limited to the CDR3, 33 bases, with the frame set at the first base. CDR1 and CDR2 are read off the germline V gene as EGSTGY and YDSYTSSV. V is cut back by 0 bases and J by 12 bases, with 5 bases in the junction unmatched.

The chain uses TRGV4 and TRGJ1 or TRGJ2. No J segment appears in TCRdb, so it was assigned here by matching the sequence to germline. Sequencing was performed on blood. The sequence derives from a human donor in good health. The CDR3 is CATWDGHGKLF. The DNA sequence is given as TGTGCCACCTGGGATGGGCACGGGAAACTCTTT.